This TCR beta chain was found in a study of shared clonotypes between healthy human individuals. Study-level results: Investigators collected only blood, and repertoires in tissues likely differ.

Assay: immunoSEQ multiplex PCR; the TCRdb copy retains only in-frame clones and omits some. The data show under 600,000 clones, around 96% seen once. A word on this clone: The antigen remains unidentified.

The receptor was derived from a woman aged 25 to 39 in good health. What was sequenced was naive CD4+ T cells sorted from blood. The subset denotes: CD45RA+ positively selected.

The CDR3, as DNA: TGTGCCAGCAGCAAGCAGTCACCGAACACCGGGGAGCTGTTTTTT. Amino acids: CASSKQSPNTGELFF. V usage is TRBV7-9 and J usage is TRBJ2-2; D not resolved. Trimming removed 5 bases at V and 0 bases at J, with 10 bases between. Germline CDR1 is SEHNR and CDR2 is FQNEAQ (reference sequence). This CDR3 region has 15 residues.